This entry features one TCR beta chain sequence. The sample comes from a study of blood T cell repertoires in COVID-19. As for the study in general: Collection of acute and convalescent COVID-19 samples took place in the United States, Italy and Spain. Sample material is recorded as cDNA or gDNA derived from T cells, B-cell-depleted T cells, or PBMCs.

Trimming at V came to 2 bases and at J to 2 bases, leaving 5 bases not matched to a gene. In germline, CDR1 is SGHTA, CDR2 FQGNSA. The CDR3 is made up of 16 amino acids. As handled by the study authors: Amplification of reference gene primers provided the estimated nucleated cell counts. Only in-frame clones appear in the TCRdb table, and some are missing; sequencing was by immunoSEQ multiplex PCR. The V and J calls and clone size come from that table; D and trimming were worked out from the DNA. This sample carries more than 150,000 clones, around 84% of them seen once, and the ten largest clones take approximately 7%.

The specimen sequenced was peripheral blood. The TCR comes from a man aged 45-60 years with active or convalescent COVID-19. This chain links TRBV7-2 with TRBJ2-7, with 11 bases fitting TRBD1. The CDR3 loop reads CASSLSGTGGTYEQYF. The CDR3 DNA is TGTGCCAGCAGCTTATCCGGGACAGGGGGAACCTACGAGCAGTACTTC.